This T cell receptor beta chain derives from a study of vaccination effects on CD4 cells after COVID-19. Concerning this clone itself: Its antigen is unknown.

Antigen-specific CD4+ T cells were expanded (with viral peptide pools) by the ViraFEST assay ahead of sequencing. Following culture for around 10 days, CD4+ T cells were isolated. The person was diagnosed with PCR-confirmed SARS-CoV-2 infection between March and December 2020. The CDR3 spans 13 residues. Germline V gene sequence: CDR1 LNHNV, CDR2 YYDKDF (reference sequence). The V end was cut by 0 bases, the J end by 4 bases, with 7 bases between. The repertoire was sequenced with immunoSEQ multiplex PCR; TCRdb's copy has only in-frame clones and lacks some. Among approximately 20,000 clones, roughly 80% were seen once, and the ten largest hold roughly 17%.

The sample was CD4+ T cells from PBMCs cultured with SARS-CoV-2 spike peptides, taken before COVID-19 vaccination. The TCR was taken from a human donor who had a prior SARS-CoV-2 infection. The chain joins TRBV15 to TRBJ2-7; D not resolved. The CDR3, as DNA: TGTGCCACCAGCAGAGATCTTCTTTACGAGCAGTACTTC. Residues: CATSRDLLYEQYF.